This entry lists 13 T cell receptor beta chains sequenced from one sample in a study of T cells after yellow fever vaccination. TCRdb used MiXCR to reprocess the 5' RACE reads, holding one entry per CDR3 protein. The data show hundreds of thousands of distinct CDR3 sequences, 3.6% seen once. Here the sequenced sample was PBMCs, taken on the day of the yellow fever booster vaccination. The receptors derive from a man in his late teens or twenties who received the YFV17D yellow fever vaccine.

As to this clonotype: This sequence may be a read error, since a much larger clone differs from it by one base. The chain recombines TRBV5-1 with TRBJ2-7; D perhaps matches TRBD2 (6 bases). The V gene's germline CDR1 is SGHRS and CDR2 YFSETQ. CDR3 length equals 14 residues. CDR3 residues: CASWVREISCEQYF. CDR3 coding DNA: TGCGCCAGCTGGGTCCGGGAGATCTCCTGCGAGCAGTACTTC.

Points on this clonotype: A much larger clone lies one base from this, so it may be a read error. Since the CDR3 does not end with the conserved phenylalanine or tryptophan, this likely comes from a read error. It is unclear where the CDR3 begins or ends on the DNA, so no DNA is shown, and the CDR3 is as TCRdb lists it. The V gene is TRBV21-1, the J gene TRBJ2-5; whether TRBD1, the table's D call, matches the DNA was not checked. TRBV21-1 is marked as a pseudogene. The CDR3 length is 13 residues, termini included. The CDR3 is CASAGGGKETQYL.

This clonotype showed up many times. This chain uses TRBV12-3 or TRBV12-4 with TRBJ2-7, with TRBD1 as a possible D gene (5 bases). This CDR3 contains 14 residues. Trimming left V 6 bases short and J 2 bases short, with 14 bases between. CDR3 sequence (DNA): TGTGCCAGCAGGGCCGTTTCAGGGCCCTACGAGCAGTACTTC. Protein product: CASRAVSGPYEQYF.

J is TRBJ2-6 and V is TRBV5-1; D is undetermined. The ends were cut back, 0 bases at V and 0 bases at J, with 10 bases in the middle. The CDR3 has 17 amino acids. Per germline, CDR1 SGHRS and CDR2 YFSETQ. DNA of the CDR3: TGCGCCAGCAGCTTGGACGGTGCCGCCTCTGGGGCCAACGTCCTGACTTTC. Its translation is CASSLDGAASGANVLTF.

This clonotype was counted ten times or more. V and J are TRBV10-3 and TRBJ1-5, with D tentatively TRBD1 (6 bases). CDR1 and CDR2 (germline): ENHRY, SYGVKD. V was shortened by 4 bases and J by 0 bases, with 13 bases between the two germline ends. The CDR3 loop spans 16 amino acids. The CDR3 DNA follows: TGTGCCATCAGTGGAGGGGGGATGAGTAGCAATCAGCCCCAGCATTTT. Its translation: CAISGGGMSSNQPQHF.

This clonotype was counted at least ten times. This sequence joins TRBV9 and TRBJ2-5; D possibly corresponds to TRBD2 (6 bases). This CDR3 has 13 residues. The germline CDR1 and CDR2 sequences are SGDLS and YYNGEE. The V gene lost 8 bases and the J gene lost 3 bases, with 14 bases spanning the gap. The CDR3 DNA reads as TGTGCCAGACGGGAGCAGTTAGAAGAGACCCAGTACTTC. Its translation is CARREQLEETQYF.

This clonotype was seen ten or more times. This chain uses TRBV25-1 with TRBJ2-1, with TRBD2 matching over 10 bases. Germline V gives CDR1 MGHDK, CDR2 SYGVNS. The CDR3 runs to 14 residues. Trimming removed 11 bases from V and 6 bases from J; junction bases left unmatched: 10. CDR3: CASLGLAGVNEQFF. DNA for the CDR3: TGTGCCTCTCTGGGCCTAGCGGGGGTCAATGAGCAGTTCTTC.

CDR3 nucleotide sequence: TGCAGTGCTAGAGATGTTGGTAGCGGAAGATACAATGAGCAGTTCTTC. Protein: CSARDVGSGRYNEQFF. The chain is built from TRBV20-1 and TRBJ2-1, with a tentative D call TRBD2 (6 bases). Germline V lookup: CDR1 DFQATT, CDR2 SNEGSKA (reference sequence). This CDR3 has 16 residues. V was clipped by 0 bases and J by 4 bases, with 16 bases between them.

The chain employs TRBV7-2 and TRBJ1-5; the match to TRBD1 covers 7 bases. V lost 1 base and J lost 8; bases outside the gene matches: 5. The CDR3 consists of 14 residues. Germline loops: CDR1 SGHTA, CDR2 FQGNSA. The CDR3 region is CASSLVQGWEPQHF. The CDR3, as DNA: TGTGCCAGCAGCTTAGTACAGGGGTGGGAGCCCCAGCATTTT.

The V and J genes are TRBV28 and TRBJ1-1, with D uncertain. In germline, CDR1 is MDHEN, CDR2 SYDVKM. The CDR3 is 17 amino acids. V lost 6 bases and J lost 3, with 23 bases in between. CDR3 in DNA: TGTGCCAGCAGCTCGAAGAGGACCGCACAACCTTACACTGAAGCTTTCTTT. The encoded protein is CASSSKRTAQPYTEAFF.

This clonotype has a count of ten or more. The CDR3 nucleotides read TGCGCCAGCGGGAAAGGAGAGACCCAGTACTTC. Translating it yields CASGKGETQYF. This sequence joins TRBV5-1 and TRBJ2-5; D remains ambiguous. The CDR3 spans 11 residues. Germline V gives CDR1 SGHRS, CDR2 YFSETQ. V gave up 7 bases and J gave up 4 bases, with 8 bases separating them.

This clonotype appeared many times. The CDR3 sequence is CASSPGARRDNEKLFF. CDR3 coding DNA: TGTGCCAGCTCACCAGGGGCCCGCCGGGATAATGAAAAACTGTTTTTT. This rearrangement joins TRBV18 to TRBJ1-4; maybe TRBD1 (5 bases). Trimming took off 2 bases at V and 4 bases at J, with 14 bases between the two ends. Germline V lookup: CDR1 KGHSH, CDR2 LQKENI. This CDR3 is 16 amino acids long.

This clonotype has ten or more counts. The V call is TRBV2, the J call TRBJ2-1, with D perhaps TRBD1 (5 bases). The CDR3 extends over 13 amino acids. CDR1 is SNHLY and CDR2 is FYNNEI in the germline V gene. Deletions cut 6 bases from V and 5 bases from J, with 11 bases between. The CDR3 bases are TGTGCCAGCAGAGAGACAGTTAACAATGAGCAGTTCTTC. As protein: CASRETVNNEQFF. Drawing the rest from reference TRBV2 and TRBJ2-1, the complete variable domain is EPEVTQTPSHQVTQMGQEVILRCVPISNHLYFYWYRQILGQKVEFLVSFYNNEISEKSEIFDDQFSVERPDGSNFTLKIRSTKLEDSAMYFCASRETVNNEQFFGPGTRLTVL.